This T cell receptor beta chain was documented in a study of blood T cell repertoires in COVID-19. Study-level information: COVID-19 samples, acute and convalescent, were from the United States, Italy and Spain. T cells, B-cell-depleted T cells, or PBMCs provided the cDNA or gDNA that served as material.

In the original workflow: Amplified reference gene primers provided the basis for estimating nucleated cell counts. Clones were sequenced by immunoSEQ multiplex PCR, and TCRdb holds only the in-frame ones, with some missing. V and J calls and clone size are given by that table; D and trimming were obtained from the DNA. The table has over 200,000 clones, 84% seen once; the top ten hold approximately 8.1%. The receptor comes from a woman in her forties or fifties with active or convalescent COVID-19. Sample: peripheral blood.

CDR3 coding DNA: TGTGCCAGCAGTTTAAGGACAGGCAATGAGCAGTTCTTC. It translates to CASSLRTGNEQFF. The V gene is TRBV27, the J gene TRBJ2-1, with TRBD1 identical over 7 bases. Germline CDR1 is MNHEY and CDR2 is SMNVEV (reference sequence). This CDR3 region has 13 residues. V lost 2 bases, J lost 6 bases, and 1 base stayed unmatched.